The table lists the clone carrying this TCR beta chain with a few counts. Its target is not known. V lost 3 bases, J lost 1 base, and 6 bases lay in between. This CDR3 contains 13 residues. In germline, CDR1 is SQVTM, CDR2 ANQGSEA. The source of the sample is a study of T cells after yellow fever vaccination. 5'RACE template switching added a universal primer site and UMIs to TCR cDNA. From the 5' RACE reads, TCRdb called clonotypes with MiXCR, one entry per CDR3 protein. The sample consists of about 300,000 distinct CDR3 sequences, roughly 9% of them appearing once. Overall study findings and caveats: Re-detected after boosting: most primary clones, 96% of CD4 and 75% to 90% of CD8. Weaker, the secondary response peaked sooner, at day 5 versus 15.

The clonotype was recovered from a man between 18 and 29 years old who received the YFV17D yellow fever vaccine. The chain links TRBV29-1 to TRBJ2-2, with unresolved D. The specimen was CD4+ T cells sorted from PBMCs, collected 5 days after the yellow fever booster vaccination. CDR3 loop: CSVDGQNTGELFF. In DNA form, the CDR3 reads TGCAGCGTTGATGGGCAGAACACCGGGGAGCTGTTTTTT.